A single sample is the source of the 26 T cell receptor delta chains below, sequenced in a study of γδ T cells in repeated Plasmodium falciparum infection (dated by TCRdb to 2020 to 2023). For bulk TCR repertoire analysis, Vgamma9/Vdelta2+ and Vdelta2-negative gammadelta T cell populations were isolated by flow sorting from peripheral blood mononuclear cells. The library was obtained by multiplex PCR. Sequenced using an Illumina MiSeq. TCRdb recomputed clones from the public reads with CATT; identical DNA rows were then combined. The sample profile shows around 82,000 delta-chain clones; approximately 1.5% of them were found once. The ten biggest clones cover approximately 10% of the sample. The sequenced sample was gamma-delta T cells from blood. The receptor source for this set is a pool of human donors (malaria-infected and uninfected, not separated).

This clone was observed at least ten times. The genes are TRDV1 and TRDJ1; 11 nucleotides align to TRDD3. V gave up 0 bases and J gave up 0 bases; unmatched junction bases: 12. Germline CDR1 is TSWWSYY and CDR2 is QGS. The CDR3 consists of 20 residues. The CDR3 nucleotides read TGTGCTCTTGGGGAACTCAGGCCATACTGGGGGATAGGATACACCGATAAACTCATCTTT. It specifies CALGELRPYWGIGYTDKLIF.

As concerns this clone: TCRdb attributes to this sequence the protein of a much larger clone, which differs from the DNA translation at residue 3; a read error is likely, and the protein displayed is translated from the DNA. This chain uses TRDV2 with TRDJ1; the D gene is possibly TRDD3 (6 bases). TCRdb lists no J gene, so it was determined here by aligning the DNA to germline. Germline V lookup: CDR1 GEAIGNYY, CDR2 EKD. The CDR3 sequence is 22 residues long. The CDR3 loop is CARDPRAPYGGKEPPRTDKLIF. The CDR3 coding sequence is TGTGCCCGTGACCCCAGGGCCCCTTATGGGGGGAAAGAGCCACCGAGGACCGATAAACTCATCTTT.

Concerning this clone: A far larger clone is off by one base, so a read error is likely. Distinct nucleotide sequences in the sample also encode this CDR3. The J gene is TRDJ1, the V gene TRDV1; D ambiguous. Here the J gene was assigned by germline matching of the DNA, as TCRdb has none. The CDR3 totals 19 residues. With 4 bases removed from V and 0 bases from J, the gap between germline ends came to 24 bases. The germline V gene has CDR1 TSWWSYY and CDR2 QGS. CDR3 bases: TGTGCTCTTGGGGCCTTTCGAAGACCTCCCGGACCGTACACCGATAAACTCATCTTT. This sequence encodes CALGAFRRPPGPYTDKLIF.

With regard to this clone: The amino acid sequence in TCRdb belongs to a much larger clone and departs from this DNA's translation at residue 19, likely a sequencing read error; the sequence shown is translated from the DNA. CDR3 region: CALGGPSPPLRPPGDTDKRIF. CDR3 DNA sequence: TGTGCTCTTGGGGGACCCTCCCCCCCCCTACGCCCCCCGGGGGATACCGATAAGCGCATCTTT. J gene calling gave no result, while the V gene is TRDV1; TRDD3 reflects the table's D call only, with no check against the DNA. CDR3 length equals 21 residues. Germline CDR1 and CDR2: TSWWSYY and QGS.

Comment on this clone: This likely traces to a read error, being one base from a far larger clone. This chain joins TRDV1 and TRDJ1, with TRDD3 matching over 7 bases. The J gene, missing from TCRdb, was assigned here through DNA to germline matching. The length of the CDR3 is 16 residues. Germline V gene sequence: CDR1 TSWWSYY, CDR2 QGS. CDR3 sequence (DNA): TGCGCTCTTGGGGACTCACGCGGATGGGGGAATGGAAAACTCATCTTT. It encodes CALGDSRGWGNGKLIF.

The chain combines TRDV1 with TRDJ1, with D perhaps given as TRDD2 or TRDD3 (9 bases each). No J segment appears in TCRdb, so it was assigned here by matching the sequence to germline. The ends were cut back, 4 bases at V and 7 bases at J, with 31 bases in the middle. The CDR3 contains 19 residues. Germline V lookup: CDR1 TSWWSYY, CDR2 QGS. The DNA of the CDR3 is TGTGCTCTTGGGGGGACCTTCCTACTGGGGGACACCTTATACTCTAAACTCATCTTT. Translation gives CALGGTFLLGDTLYSKLIF.

This clone was recorded at least ten times. For this DNA, TCRdb reports the protein of a much larger clone, which diverges at residue 11, most likely from a read error; the protein presented here is translated directly from the DNA. The chain recombines TRDV2 with TRDJ1, with 8 bases matching TRDD3. TCRdb leaves out the J gene; it was filled in here by matching the DNA to germline. V shed 2 bases and J 1 base; nucleotides not matched to a gene: 11. The CDR3 spans 17 residues. The germline gives CDR1 GEAIGNYY, CDR2 EKD. The CDR3 DNA follows: TGTGCCTGTGACATCCTTCATCGACTGGGGGGCACCGATAAACTCATCTTT. Translated: CACDILHRLGGTDKLIF.

This clone was seen only a few times. A read error likely explains why the TCRdb protein, taken from a much larger clone, differs from this DNA's translation at residue 19; the protein shown is translated from the DNA. The chain links TRDV1 to TRDJ1; 12 bases fit TRDD3. TCRdb lists no J gene, so it was determined here by aligning the DNA to germline. Trimming removed 8 bases from V and 3 bases from J; junction bases left unmatched: 34. Looked up from germline, CDR1 is TSWWSYY and CDR2 is QGS. The CDR3 loop spans 24 amino acids. The CDR3, as DNA: TGTGCTCTTTTCCCTTGGCCTTCCTACTGGTGGAGACTCCTGGGGGATACGGCCGCCGATAAACTCATCTTT. This translates into CALFPWPSYWWRLLGDTAADKLIF.

Notes on this clone: This probably arose from a read error, given a far larger clone one base away. Other DNA sequences in the same sample also yield this CDR3. V is TRDV1 and J is TRDJ1, with a weak D call TRDD3 (6 bases). The CDR3 totals 12 residues. CDR1 TSWWSYY and CDR2 QGS come from the germline V gene. CDR3 region: CALFSSRDKLIF. CDR3 coding DNA: TGTGCTCTTTTTTCCTCCCGGGATAAGCTCATCTTT.

A remark on this clone: A far larger clone is just one base off, so this is likely a read error. The chain links TRDV2 to TRDJ1; perhaps TRDD2 as D (8 bases). TCRdb supplies no J gene; here it was assigned by aligning the nucleotide sequence to germline. V was pared by 0 bases and J by 1 base, with 47 bases between. This CDR3 is 27 amino acids long. From germline, CDR1 is GEAIGNYY and CDR2 EKD. The CDR3 protein is CACDTKLPTSTGELPPPCDKATDKLIF. In DNA, the CDR3 is TGTGCCTGTGACACCAAACTTCCTACAAGTACTGGGGAACTTCCCCCCCCCTGCGATAAAGCCACCGATAAACTCATCTTT.

Details on this clone: This DNA's translation and the protein TCRdb lists, from a much larger clone, do not match at residue 8, likely due to a read error; the protein shown is translated from the DNA. The V gene is TRDV1, the J gene TRDJ1, with unresolved D. V was trimmed by 5 bases and J by 6 bases, leaving 16 bases between them. Germline V gene lookup returns CDR1 TSWWSYY and CDR2 QGS. CDR3 size: 14 residues. For the CDR3, the DNA is TGTGCTCTTGGGTTTCTCCACGATCGGTATAAACTCATCTTT. Translated, it gives CALGFLHDRYKLIF.

To note about this clone: TCRdb's protein for this DNA is that of a much larger clone and differs from the translation at residue 10, likely a read error; the protein shown is the DNA translation. The chain uses TRDV3 and TRDJ2; 9 bases are shared with TRDD2. With V trimmed by 3 bases and J by 2 bases, 19 bases remained unmatched. The CDR3 totals 19 residues. CDR1 is TVYSNPD, CDR2 GDNSRS, per germline (reference sequence). The CDR3 protein is CAFLGLPTSRGILTAQLFF. CDR3 nucleotides: TGTGCCTTCCTTGGCCTTCCTACGTCTAGGGGGATCTTGACAGCACAACTCTTCTTT.

The table lists this clone with a few counts. TCRdb pairs this DNA with a much larger clone's protein that differs at residue 8, likely a read error; the protein shown was translated from the DNA. This chain uses TRDV2 with TRDJ1; D ambiguous. No J gene is reported in TCRdb; it was inferred here by comparing the DNA with germline. Trimming left V 0 bases short and J 1 base short, with 14 bases between. This CDR3 region has 16 residues. The V gene's germline CDR1 is GEAIGNYY and CDR2 EKD. CDR3 sequence: CACDTILWEITDKLIF. DNA of the CDR3: TGTGCCTGTGACACCATTCTGTGGGAGATCACCGATAAACTCATCTTT.

About this clone: The TCRdb protein, from a much larger clone, departs from this DNA's translation at residue 23, likely by read error; the protein shown derives from the DNA. The CDR3, as DNA: TGTGCTCTTGGGGAACCCCATAAATACCTTCCTCCATGTCCGGGGCAGAACTGGGGGAATGCGTACGCCGATAAACTCATCTTT. The encoded protein is CALGEPHKYLPPCPGQNWGNAYADKLIF. V gene TRDV1 combines with J gene TRDJ1; 9 bases fit TRDD3. The J gene, left out of TCRdb, was set here by checking the DNA against germline. The CDR3 contains 28 residues. CDR1 is TSWWSYY, CDR2 QGS, per germline. V lost 1 base, J lost 3 bases, and 42 bases stayed unmatched.

This clone was found a few times. A read error likely explains why the TCRdb protein, taken from a much larger clone, differs from this DNA's translation at residue 16; the protein shown is translated from the DNA. The rearrangement links TRDV1 to TRDJ1; either TRDD2 or TRDD3 may fit D (5 bases each). Assignment of the J gene here rests on matching the DNA to germline, because TCRdb gives none. The ends were cut back, 1 base at V and 7 bases at J, with 37 bases in the middle. The CDR3 extends over 22 amino acids. From germline, CDR1 is TSWWSYY and CDR2 QGS. The CDR3 sequence is CALGEQTLLSSVLVNEGSKLIF. The CDR3 bases are TGTGCTCTTGGGGAACAGACCCTTCTTTCCTCCGTACTGGTGAACGAGGGGAGTAAACTCATCTTT.

This clone has just a few counts. The mismatch at residue 16 between this DNA's translation and the TCRdb protein of a much larger clone likely reflects a read error; the protein shown is translated from the DNA. The chain couples TRDV1 to TRDJ1, with 9 bases aligning to TRDD3. Losses at the gene ends were 2 bases for V and 7 bases for J; bases not matched to a gene: 29. The CDR3 is 22 amino acids. Germline loops: CDR1 TSWWSYY, CDR2 QGS. In nucleotides, the CDR3 is TGTGCTCTTGGGGAAGAGAGTCGGCGGCGGGAACTGGGGGAGCTCGTTGGTCCTAAACTCATCTTT. The encoded protein is CALGEESRRRELGELVGPKLIF.

This clone was seen a handful of times. TCRdb has a much larger clone's protein, which differs at residue 7 from the translation of this DNA, likely because of a read error; what is shown is the protein translated from the DNA. The chain carries TRDV1 and TRDJ1, with a tentative D call TRDD3 (5 bases). The J gene comes from matching the DNA to germline here; TCRdb lacks it. CDR1 and CDR2 from the germline V gene are TSWWSYY and QGS. V lost 1 base to trimming and J lost 4 bases, with 16 bases between them. The CDR3 loop spans 16 amino acids. CDR3 sequence reads: CALGEPPCQGVDKLIF. CDR3 DNA: TGTGCTCTTGGGGAACCCCCCTGCCAGGGGGTCGATAAACTCATCTTT.

This clone was observed a few times. A far larger clone is one base from this, pointing to a likely read error. Other DNA sequences of this sample code for an identical CDR3. V and J are TRDV1 and TRDJ1; 7 nucleotides line up with TRDD2. Germline-derived CDR1 and CDR2 are TSWWSYY and QGS. The CDR3 runs 19 residues. The CDR3, as DNA: TGTGCTCTTGGGGAACCGGAGATTCCTACAGAGATTGGGACCGATAAGCTCATCTTT. It yields the protein CALGEPEIPTEIGTDKLIF.

Concerning this clone: TCRdb lists the protein of a much larger clone for this DNA, which differs at residue 11, so this is likely a read error; the protein given here is translated from the DNA itself. V and J are TRDV2 and TRDJ1; the D gene is possibly TRDD3 (5 bases). TCRdb lists no J gene, so it was determined here by aligning the DNA to germline. Trimming removed 3 bases from V and 6 bases from J, with 19 bases in between. This CDR3 has 15 residues. The germline CDR1 and CDR2 sequences are GEAIGNYY and EKD. CDR3 bases: TGTGCCTGTGACCAAATTTCCCGGGGAACCAATAAACTCATCTTT. Translating it yields CACDQISRGTNKLIF.

This clone has ten or more counts. TCRdb's protein for this DNA is that of a much larger clone and differs from the translation at residue 5, likely a read error; the protein shown is the DNA translation. The rearrangement links TRDV1 to TRDJ1; 12 bases align to TRDD3. The CDR3 sequence is 18 residues long. The germline V gene has CDR1 TSWWSYY and CDR2 QGS. V lost 4 bases and J lost 8; bases outside the gene matches: 17. The CDR3 protein is CALGGPHYWGIQREKLIF. CDR3 sequence (DNA): TGTGCTCTTGGGGGACCTCATTACTGGGGGATACAAAGGGAGAAACTCATCTTT.

In its sample, this clone ranks as medium-sized. Additional DNA sequences in this sample encode the identical CDR3. The gene calls are TRDV1 and TRDJ1; D may be TRDD2 or TRDD3 (9 bases each). Trimming stripped 3 bases from V and 1 base from J, with 33 bases between. CDR3 length: 22 residues. Germline-derived CDR1 and CDR2 are TSWWSYY and QGS. CDR3 loop: CALGEPGLPTFLGDRGTDKLIF. As DNA, the CDR3 is TGTGCTCTTGGGGAGCCCGGCCTTCCTACGTTCTTGGGGGATAGGGGCACCGATAAACTCATCTTT.

This clone was seen only a few times. TCRdb records a much larger clone's protein for this DNA, with a difference at residue 15 that likely arises from a read error; the protein given is the translation of the DNA. The chain's CDR3 is CALGELAVAGSSRWCTDKLIF. CDR3 DNA sequence: TGTGCTCTTGGGGAACTAGCGGTGGCGGGATCCTCAAGGTGGTGCACCGATAAACTCATCTTT. The chain carries TRDV1 and TRDJ1, with D possibly matching TRDD3 (5 bases). No J segment appears in TCRdb, so it was assigned here by matching the sequence to germline. V was pared by 0 bases and J by 1 base, with 27 bases between. CDR1 TSWWSYY and CDR2 QGS come from the germline V gene. The CDR3 totals 21 residues.

This clone was observed a handful of times. V gene TRDV1 combines with J gene TRDJ1, with 7 bases lining up with TRDD3. Assignment of the J gene here rests on matching the DNA to germline, because TCRdb gives none. Germline values: CDR1 TSWWSYY, CDR2 QGS. J gave up 8 bases and V 0 bases, and 9 bases lay outside the gene matches. This CDR3 is 15 amino acids long. The CDR3 DNA reads TGTGCTCTTGGGGAACTCGACGCTGGGGATAAAAAACTCATCTTT. It translates to CALGELDAGDKKLIF.

This clone has a count of ten or more. The mismatch at residue 14 between this DNA's translation and the TCRdb protein of a much larger clone likely reflects a read error; the protein shown is translated from the DNA. Distinct nucleotide sequences in the sample also encode this CDR3. The rearrangement uses TRDV1 and TRDJ1; TRDD3 matches at 7 bases. The CDR3 has 23 amino acids. The V segment lost 2 bases and the J segment 1 base; nucleotides outside the gene matches: 28. The V gene's germline CDR1 is TSWWSYY and CDR2 QGS. The chain's CDR3 is CALGEYLSPIRKLALGVTDKLIF. The CDR3 DNA follows: TGTGCTCTTGGGGAATATCTTTCCCCGATTAGGAAACTCGCTCTGGGGGTCACCGATAAACTCATCTTT.

The sample holds a few counts of this clone. The protein given by TCRdb reflects a much larger clone and differs at residue 12 from this DNA's translation, likely from a read error; the protein shown is the DNA's translation. The chain joins TRDV1 to TRDJ1; TRDD3 agrees at 8 bases. The CDR3 loop spans 16 amino acids. Trimming removed 0 bases from V and 8 bases from J; junction bases left unmatched: 11. Germline values: CDR1 TSWWSYY, CDR2 QGS. The CDR3: CALGELRTWGSAKLIF. The CDR3 bases are TGTGCTCTTGGGGAACTTCGGACCTGGGGGAGTGCAAAACTCATCTTT.

Details on this clone: TCRdb lists the protein of a much larger clone for this DNA, which differs at residue 8, so this is likely a read error; the protein given here is translated from the DNA itself. The chain has TRDV2 and TRDJ1; weak D call: TRDD3 (5 bases). This CDR3 region has 15 residues. Germline-derived CDR1 and CDR2 are GEAIGNYY and EKD. V lost 3 bases and J 2 bases, leaving 15 bases between the germline ends. CDR3 coding DNA: TGTGCCTGTGACCAAATTTCCCTGGGAACCGATAAACTCATCTTT. This codes for CACDQISLGTDKLIF.